Listed below are T cell receptor beta chains from one sample, sequenced in a study of T cell responses to AZD1222 COVID-19 vaccine. The method was immunoSEQ multiplex PCR; TCRdb's version includes in-frame clones alone and lacks a portion of them. The table records around 100,000 clones, around 94% of them present only once. The sequencing used peripheral blood, collected on day 0 of AZD1222 vaccination. The receptors derive from an adult in good health. The CDR3 runs from the conserved cysteine through the conserved F or W.

>TRBV5-5|TRBJ1-1
CASSFFDRVNTEAFF
>TRBV7-6|TRBJ2-1
CASSGHNEQFF
>TRBV28|TRBJ2-3
CASSRTSGMSLDTQYF
>TRBV1|TRBJ2-3
CTSRSPRTSGETTDTQYF
>TRBV4-1|TRBJ2-6
CASSLPNRYSGANVLTF
>TRBV28|TRBJ1-1
CASTPRGRAENTEAFF
>TRBV4-1|TRBJ1-4
CASSPSSGTGEKLFF
>TRBV4-3|TRBJ2-7
CASSQEGTTGTGDTYEQYF
>TRBV14|TRBJ2-5
CASSQGGLAGDQETQYF
>TRBV11-3|TRBJ2-3
CASSFSESTDTQYF
>TRBV4-2|TRBJ2-1
CASSQDGYVGDEQFF
>TRBV3-1/TRBV3-2|TRBJ2-5
CASSPQRGAWETQYF
>TRBV10-3|TRBJ1-2
CAIRSGKTNYGYTF
>TRBV28|TRBJ2-7
CASSPRTGRPYEQYF
>TRBV6-5|TRBJ1-6
CASSVLWDRDSPLHF
>TRBV28|TRBJ2-7
CASSSGRREQYF
>TRBV5-1|TRBJ1-2
CASSLEGRGDGYTF
>TRBV27|TRBJ2-1
CASSIDTYNEQFF
>TRBV28|TRBJ1-5
CASSLPTGVVQPQHF
>TRBV27|TRBJ1-5
CASSFQEGQPQHF
>TRBV7-2|TRBJ2-5
CASSYEGQETQYF
>TRBV5-6|TRBJ1-6
CASSLYLSSYNSPLHF
>TRBV13|TRBJ1-1
CASSWRQGANTEAFF
>TRBV5-8|TRBJ2-2
CASSLGLAGGLTGELFF
>TRBV7-9|TRBJ2-3
CASSPGQITDTQYF
>TRBV6-5|TRBJ2-7
CASRSTGYYEQYF
>TRBV30|TRBJ1-6
CAWTRDRGLASSYNSPLHF
>TRBV4-3|TRBJ1-1
CASSRSVNTEAFF
>TRBV11-1|TRBJ2-7
CASSQGQVQTYEQYF
>TRBV7-2|TRBJ1-6
CASSLAFGQTNSPLHF
>TRBV7-8|TRBJ2-7
CASSPKDPGGYHEQYF
>TRBV3-1/TRBV3-2|TRBJ2-2
CASSLHGGSSPGELFF
>TRBV5-1|TRBJ1-6
CASSLGPGDNSPLHF
>TRBV11-1|TRBJ1-1
CASSSIPFEAFF
>TRBV12-3/TRBV12-4|TRBJ1-2
CASSLSRGYGYTF
>TRBV5-5|TRBJ2-7
CASTLGTVDEQYF
>TRBV4-1|TRBJ2-7
CASSPGREAREQYF
>TRBV4-1|TRBJ2-1
CASSQEMGRRSYNEQFF
>TRBV4-1|TRBJ1-2
CASSHEGTGSRGYTF
>TRBV3-1/TRBV3-2|TRBJ1-5
CASSQDRNQPQHF
>TRBV2|TRBJ1-5
CASTPSGNQPQHF
>TRBV27|TRBJ2-7
CASSSQRGVNEQYF
>TRBV5-1|TRBJ2-5
CASSFTSVAPETQYF
>TRBV7-6|TRBJ2-2
CASSPTTRVPGELFF
>TRBV5-1|TRBJ1-1
CASSLGTSRTEAFF
>TRBV28|TRBJ2-7
CASRSMGLAPEQYF
>TRBV7-9|TRBJ1-2
CASSFAGGYGYTF
>TRBV19|TRBJ2-2
CASSPRTGANTGELFF
>TRBV10-2|TRBJ1-2
CASSESTGVSDYGYTF
>TRBV2|TRBJ2-1
CASSGAGLSYNEQFF